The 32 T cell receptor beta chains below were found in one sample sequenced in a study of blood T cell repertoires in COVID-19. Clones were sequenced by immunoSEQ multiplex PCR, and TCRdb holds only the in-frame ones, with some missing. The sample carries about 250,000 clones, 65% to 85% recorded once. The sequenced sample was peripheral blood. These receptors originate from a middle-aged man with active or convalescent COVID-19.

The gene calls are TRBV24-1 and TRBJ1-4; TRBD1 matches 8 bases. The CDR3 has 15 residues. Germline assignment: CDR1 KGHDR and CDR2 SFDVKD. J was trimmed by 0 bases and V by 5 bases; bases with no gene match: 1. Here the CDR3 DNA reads TGTGCCACCAGTGGGACAGGGTCAACTAATGAAAAACTGTTTTTT. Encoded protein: CATSGTGSTNEKLFF.

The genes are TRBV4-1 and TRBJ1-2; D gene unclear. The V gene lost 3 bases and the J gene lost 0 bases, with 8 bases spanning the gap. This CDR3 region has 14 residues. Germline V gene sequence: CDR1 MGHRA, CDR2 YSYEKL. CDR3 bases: TGCGCCAGCAGCCACGGAGCAGCTAACTATGGCTACACCTTC. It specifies CASSHGAANYGYTF.

The CDR3 protein is CAILSDRGSLIDEQFF. The CDR3 DNA is TGTGCCATCTTGTCGGACAGGGGATCGCTGATTGATGAGCAGTTCTTC. The chain recombines TRBV10-3 with TRBJ2-1, with 9 bases identical to TRBD1. The junction had 16 bases not matched to a gene; V was cut back by 8 bases and J by 8 bases. The germline V gene has CDR1 ENHRY and CDR2 SYGVKD. This CDR3 is 16 amino acids long.

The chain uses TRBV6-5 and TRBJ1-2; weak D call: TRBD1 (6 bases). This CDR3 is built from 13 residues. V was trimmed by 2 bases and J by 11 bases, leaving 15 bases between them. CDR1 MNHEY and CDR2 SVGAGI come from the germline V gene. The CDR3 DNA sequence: TGTGCCAGCAGTTACGGGGGGGGCCTAGGGTACACCTTC. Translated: CASSYGGGLGYTF.

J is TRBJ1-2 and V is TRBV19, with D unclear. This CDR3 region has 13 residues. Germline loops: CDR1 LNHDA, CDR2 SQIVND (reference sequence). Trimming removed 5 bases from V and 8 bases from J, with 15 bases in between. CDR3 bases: TGTGCCAGTAGTCAAAGTTGGAGTGGAGGCTACACCTTC. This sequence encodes CASSQSWSGGYTF. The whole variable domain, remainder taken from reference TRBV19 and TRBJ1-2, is DGGITQSPKYLFRKEGQNVTLSCEQNLNHDAMYWYRQDPGQGLRLIYYSQIVNDFQKGDIAEGYSVSREKKESFPLTVTSAQKNPTAFYLCASSQSWSGGYTFGSGTRLTVV.

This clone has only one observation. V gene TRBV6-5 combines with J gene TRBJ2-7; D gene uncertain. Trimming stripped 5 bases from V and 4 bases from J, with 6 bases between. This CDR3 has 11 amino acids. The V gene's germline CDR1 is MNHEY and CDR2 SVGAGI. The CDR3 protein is CASSLNYEQYF. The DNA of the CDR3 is TGTGCCAGCAGTCTTAATTACGAGCAGTACTTC.

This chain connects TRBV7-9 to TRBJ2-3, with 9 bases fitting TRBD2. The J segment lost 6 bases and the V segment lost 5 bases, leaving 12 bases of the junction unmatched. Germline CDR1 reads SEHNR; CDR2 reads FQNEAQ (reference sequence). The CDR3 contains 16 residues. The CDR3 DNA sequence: TGTGCCAGCAGCCCCCCCTGGGCGGGAGGGCCGGATACGCAGTATTTT. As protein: CASSPPWAGGPDTQYF.

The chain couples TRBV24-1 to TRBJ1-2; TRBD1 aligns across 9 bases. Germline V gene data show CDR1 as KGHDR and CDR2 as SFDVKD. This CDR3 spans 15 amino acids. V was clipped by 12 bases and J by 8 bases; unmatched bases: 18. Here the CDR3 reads CAPPGQGPSIHGYTF. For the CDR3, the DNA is TGTGCCCCCCCGGGACAGGGCCCATCTATTCACGGCTACACCTTC.

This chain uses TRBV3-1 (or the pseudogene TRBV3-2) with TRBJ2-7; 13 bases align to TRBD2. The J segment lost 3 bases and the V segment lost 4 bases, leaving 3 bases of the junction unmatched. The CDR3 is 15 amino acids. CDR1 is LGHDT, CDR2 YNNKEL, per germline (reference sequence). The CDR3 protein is CASSPRTSGSYEQYF. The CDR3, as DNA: TGTGCCAGCAGCCCGCGGACTAGCGGGAGCTACGAGCAGTACTTC.

CDR3 sequence reads: CAWSVHSLGRNYGYTF. The CDR3 DNA sequence: TGTGCCTGGAGTGTACACTCCTTGGGCAGAAACTATGGCTACACCTTC. The chain uses TRBV30 and TRBJ1-2, with D hard to call. The CDR3 totals 16 residues. The V and J ends lost 0 bases and 2 bases respectively, with 16 bases between them. Germline V gene sequence: CDR1 GTSNPN, CDR2 SVGIG (reference sequence). Complete variable domain (other parts from reference TRBV30 and TRBJ1-2): SQTIHQWPATLVQPVGSPLSLECTVEGTSNPNLYWYRQAAGRGLQLLFYSVGIGQISSEVPQNLSASRPQDRQFILSSKKLLLSDSGFYLCAWSVHSLGRNYGYTFGSGTRLTVV.

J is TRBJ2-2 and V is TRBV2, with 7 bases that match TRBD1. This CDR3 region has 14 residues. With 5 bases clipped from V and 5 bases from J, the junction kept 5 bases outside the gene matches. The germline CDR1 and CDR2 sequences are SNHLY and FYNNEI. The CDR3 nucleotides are TGTGCCAGCAGTTCCTCGACAGGGACCGGGGAGCTGTTTTTT. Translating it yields CASSSSTGTGELFF.

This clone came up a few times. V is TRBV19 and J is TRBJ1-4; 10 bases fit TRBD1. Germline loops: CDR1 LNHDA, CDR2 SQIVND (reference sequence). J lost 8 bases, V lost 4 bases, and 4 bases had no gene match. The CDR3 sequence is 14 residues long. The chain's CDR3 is CASSTGTGEEKLFF. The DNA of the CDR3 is TGTGCCAGTAGTACCGGGACAGGGGAAGAAAAACTGTTTTTT.

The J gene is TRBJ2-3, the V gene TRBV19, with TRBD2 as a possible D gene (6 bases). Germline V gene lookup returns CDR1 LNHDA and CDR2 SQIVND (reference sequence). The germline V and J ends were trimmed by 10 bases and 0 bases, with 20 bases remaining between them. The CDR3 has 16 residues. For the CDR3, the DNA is TGTGCCACAACGCCCCGGGGAGGTCCAAGCACAGATACGCAGTATTTT. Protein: CATTPRGGPSTDTQYF.

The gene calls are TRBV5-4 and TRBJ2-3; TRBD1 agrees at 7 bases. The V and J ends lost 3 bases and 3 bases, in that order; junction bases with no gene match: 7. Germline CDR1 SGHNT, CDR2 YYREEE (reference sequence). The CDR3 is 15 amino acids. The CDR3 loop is CASSYPYRGTDTQYF. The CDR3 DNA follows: TGTGCCAGCAGCTACCCGTACAGGGGAACAGATACGCAGTATTTT.

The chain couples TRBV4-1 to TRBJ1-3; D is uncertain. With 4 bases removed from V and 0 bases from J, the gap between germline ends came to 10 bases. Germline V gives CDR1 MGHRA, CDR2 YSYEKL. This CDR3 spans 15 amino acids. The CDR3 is CASSLRSNSGNTIYF. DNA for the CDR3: TGCGCCAGCAGCCTGCGTTCGAACTCTGGAAACACCATATATTTT.

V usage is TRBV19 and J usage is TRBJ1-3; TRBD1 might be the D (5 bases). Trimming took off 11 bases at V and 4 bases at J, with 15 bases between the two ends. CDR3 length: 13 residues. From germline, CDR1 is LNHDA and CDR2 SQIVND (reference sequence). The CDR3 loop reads CAANGGYGNTIYF. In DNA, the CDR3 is TGTGCCGCTAACGGGGGGTACGGAAACACCATATATTTT. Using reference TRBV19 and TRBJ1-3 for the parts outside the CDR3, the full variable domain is DGGITQSPKYLFRKEGQNVTLSCEQNLNHDAMYWYRQDPGQGLRLIYYSQIVNDFQKGDIAEGYSVSREKKESFPLTVTSAQKNPTAFYLCAANGGYGNTIYFGEGSWLTVV.

Here the CDR3 DNA reads TGTGCCAGCAGCCCATCCAGGGATCCTTGGGGCTACACCTTC. It encodes CASSPSRDPWGYTF. The rearrangement links TRBV7-2 to TRBJ1-2; D might be TRBD1 (5 bases). Trimming shortened V by 5 bases and J by 8 bases, and 18 bases separated the two germline ends. The CDR3 is made up of 14 amino acids. Germline V gene data show CDR1 as SGHTA and CDR2 as FQGNSA.

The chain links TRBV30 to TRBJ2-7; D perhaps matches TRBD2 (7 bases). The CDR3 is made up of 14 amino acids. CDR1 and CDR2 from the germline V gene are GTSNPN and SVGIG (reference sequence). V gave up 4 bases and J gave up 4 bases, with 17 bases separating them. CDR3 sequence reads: CAWNRGGKFYEQYF. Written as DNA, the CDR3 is TGTGCCTGGAATAGGGGGGGCAAATTTTACGAGCAGTACTTC.

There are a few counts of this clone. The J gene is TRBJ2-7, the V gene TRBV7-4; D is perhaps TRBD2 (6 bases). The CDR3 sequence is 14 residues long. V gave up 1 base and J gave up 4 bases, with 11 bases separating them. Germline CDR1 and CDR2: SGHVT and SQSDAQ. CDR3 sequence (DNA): TGTGCCAGCAGCTTAGGGGGGGATAGGTACGAGCAGTACTTC. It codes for CASSLGGDRYEQYF.

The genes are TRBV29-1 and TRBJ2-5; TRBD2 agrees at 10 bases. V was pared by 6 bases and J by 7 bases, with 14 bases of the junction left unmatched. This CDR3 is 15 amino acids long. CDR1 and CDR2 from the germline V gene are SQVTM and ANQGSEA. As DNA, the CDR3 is TGCAGCGTCGTAGCGGGGGGAAACCAATTGGGGACCCAGTACTTC. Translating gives CSVVAGGNQLGTQYF.

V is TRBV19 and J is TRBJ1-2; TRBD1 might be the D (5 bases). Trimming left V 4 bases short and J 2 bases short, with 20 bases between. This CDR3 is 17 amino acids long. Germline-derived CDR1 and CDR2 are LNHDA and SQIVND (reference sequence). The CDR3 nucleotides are TGTGCCAGTAGTACGGGCCTGGGGCAGGCGGGGAACTATGGCTACACCTTC. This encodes CASSTGLGQAGNYGYTF.

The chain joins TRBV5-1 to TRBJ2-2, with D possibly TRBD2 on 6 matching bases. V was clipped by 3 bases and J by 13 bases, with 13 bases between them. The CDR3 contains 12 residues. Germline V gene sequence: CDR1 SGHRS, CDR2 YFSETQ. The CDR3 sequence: CASSSGLGTLFF. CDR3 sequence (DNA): TGCGCCAGCAGCTCGGGACTCGGGACGCTGTTTTTT.

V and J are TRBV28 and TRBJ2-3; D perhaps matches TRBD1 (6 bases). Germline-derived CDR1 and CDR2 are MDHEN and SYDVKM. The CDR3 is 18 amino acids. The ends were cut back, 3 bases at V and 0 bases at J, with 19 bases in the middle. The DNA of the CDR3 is TGTGCCAGCAGTTTCCGGGACATCGTGGGGGTTAGCACAGATACGCAGTATTTT. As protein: CASSFRDIVGVSTDTQYF.

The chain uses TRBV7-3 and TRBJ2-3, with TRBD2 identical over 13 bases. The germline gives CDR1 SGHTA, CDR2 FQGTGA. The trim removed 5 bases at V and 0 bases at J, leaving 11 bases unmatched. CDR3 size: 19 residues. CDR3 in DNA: TGTGCCAGCAGCCCCACGACTAGCGGGGGGACAAGAAGCACAGATACGCAGTATTTT. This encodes CASSPTTSGGTRSTDTQYF.

The CDR3 sequence is CASSQAASGGNNEQYF. The CDR3 DNA follows: TGTGCCAGCAGCCAAGCGGCTAGCGGGGGAAATAACGAGCAGTACTTC. This chain links TRBV4-2 with TRBJ2-7, with TRBD2 identical over 10 bases. The CDR3 is 16 amino acids. Germline V gene lookup returns CDR1 LGHNA and CDR2 YNFKEQ. With 1 base clipped from V and 5 bases from J, the junction kept 8 bases outside the gene matches.

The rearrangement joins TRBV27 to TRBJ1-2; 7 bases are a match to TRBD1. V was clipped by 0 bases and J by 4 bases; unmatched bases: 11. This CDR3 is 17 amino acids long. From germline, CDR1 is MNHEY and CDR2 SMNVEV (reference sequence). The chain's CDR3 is CASSLSIQTGTAYGYTF. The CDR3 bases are TGTGCCAGCAGTTTATCCATACAAACCGGGACAGCCTATGGCTACACCTTC.

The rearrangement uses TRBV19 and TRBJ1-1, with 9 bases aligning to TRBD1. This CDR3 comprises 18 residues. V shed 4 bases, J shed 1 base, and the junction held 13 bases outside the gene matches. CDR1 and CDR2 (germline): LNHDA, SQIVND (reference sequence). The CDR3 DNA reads TGTGCCAGTAGTAGCTGGGGGACAGGGAAACCCCAGAACACTGAAGCTTTCTTT. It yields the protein CASSSWGTGKPQNTEAFF.

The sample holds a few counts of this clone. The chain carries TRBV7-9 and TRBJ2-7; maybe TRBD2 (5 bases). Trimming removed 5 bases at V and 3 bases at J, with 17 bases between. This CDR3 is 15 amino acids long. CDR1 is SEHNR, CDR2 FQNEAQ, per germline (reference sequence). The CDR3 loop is CASSPREGRIYEQYF. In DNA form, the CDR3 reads TGTGCCAGCAGCCCAAGAGAGGGCAGGATCTACGAGCAGTACTTC.

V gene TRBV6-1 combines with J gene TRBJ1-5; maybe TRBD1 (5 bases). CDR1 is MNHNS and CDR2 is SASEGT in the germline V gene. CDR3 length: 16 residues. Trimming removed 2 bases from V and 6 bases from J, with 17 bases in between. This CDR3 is CASSELSGSVGQPQHF. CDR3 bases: TGTGCCAGCAGTGAATTGTCAGGGTCGGTAGGTCAGCCCCAGCATTTT.

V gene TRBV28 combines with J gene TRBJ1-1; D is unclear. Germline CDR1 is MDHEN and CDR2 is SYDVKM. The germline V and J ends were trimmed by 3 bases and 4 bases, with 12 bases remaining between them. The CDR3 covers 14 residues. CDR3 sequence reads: CASSFRPGFTEAFF. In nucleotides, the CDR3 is TGTGCCAGCAGTTTTCGCCCAGGCTTCACTGAAGCTTTCTTT. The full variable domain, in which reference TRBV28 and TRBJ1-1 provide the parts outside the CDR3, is DVKVTQSSRYLVKRTGEKVFLECVQDMDHENMFWYRQDPGLGLRLIYFSYDVKMKEKGDIPEGYSVSREKKERFSLILESASTNQTSMYLCASSFRPGFTEAFFGQGTRLTVV.

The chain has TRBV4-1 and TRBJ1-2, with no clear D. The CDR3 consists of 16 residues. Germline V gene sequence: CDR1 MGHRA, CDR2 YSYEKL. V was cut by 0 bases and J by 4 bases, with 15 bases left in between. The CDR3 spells CASSQDSGQALYGYTF. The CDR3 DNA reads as TGCGCCAGCAGCCAAGATTCTGGGCAGGCTCTCTATGGCTACACCTTC.

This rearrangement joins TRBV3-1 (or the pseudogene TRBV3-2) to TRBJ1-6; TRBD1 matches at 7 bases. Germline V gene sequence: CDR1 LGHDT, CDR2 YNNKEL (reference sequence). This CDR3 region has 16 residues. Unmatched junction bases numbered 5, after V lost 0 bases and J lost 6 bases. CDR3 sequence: CASSQDVGGLNSPLHF. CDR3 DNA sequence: TGTGCCAGCAGCCAAGATGTAGGGGGCCTTAATTCACCCCTCCACTTT.